Reported below is one T cell receptor beta chain. The junction departs from the called germline gene at one end, perhaps through a read error. The data were produced by immunoSEQ multiplex PCR, yet TCRdb's version contains in-frame clones alone and is incomplete. The table lists around 140,000 clones, around 90% of them singletons. Germline lookup yields CDR1 MNHEY and CDR2 SVGAGI. This CDR3 comprises 14 residues. This entry belongs to a study of cytomegalovirus exposure and HLA in healthy donors. V usage is TRBV6-5 and J usage is TRBJ1-1, with D tentatively TRBD1 (6 bases). The sample comprised PBMCs. The clonotype comes from a man between 18 and 35 years old in good health and CMV-seropositive. CDR3 coding DNA: TGTGCCAGCAGTAACCAGGGGTTGAAGACTGAAGCTTTCTTT. Translation: CASSNQGLKTEAFF.